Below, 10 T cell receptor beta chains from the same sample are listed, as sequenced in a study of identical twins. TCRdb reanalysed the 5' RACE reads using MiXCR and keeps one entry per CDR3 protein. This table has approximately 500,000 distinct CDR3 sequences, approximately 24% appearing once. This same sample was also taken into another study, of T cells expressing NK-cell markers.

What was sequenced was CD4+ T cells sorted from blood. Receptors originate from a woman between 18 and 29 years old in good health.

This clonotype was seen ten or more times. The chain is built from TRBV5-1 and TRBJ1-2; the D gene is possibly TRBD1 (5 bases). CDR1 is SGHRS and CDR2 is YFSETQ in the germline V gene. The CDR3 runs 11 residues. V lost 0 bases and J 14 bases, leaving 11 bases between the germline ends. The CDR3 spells CASSLEGPPTF. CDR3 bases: TGCGCCAGCAGCTTGGAGGGGCCCCCAACCTTC.

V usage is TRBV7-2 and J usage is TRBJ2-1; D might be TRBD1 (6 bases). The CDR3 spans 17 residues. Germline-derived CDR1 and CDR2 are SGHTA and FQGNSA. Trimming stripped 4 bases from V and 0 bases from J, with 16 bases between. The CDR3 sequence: CASSWSRTASSYNEQFF. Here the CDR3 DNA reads TGTGCCAGCAGCTGGTCTAGGACAGCGAGCTCCTACAATGAGCAGTTCTTC.

The CDR3 spells CSASSQPRYTEAFF. As DNA, the CDR3 is TGCAGTGCTAGTAGTCAGCCCCGTTACACTGAAGCTTTCTTT. The gene calls are TRBV20-1 and TRBJ1-1, with D unresolved. Looked up from germline, CDR1 is DFQATT and CDR2 is SNEGSKA (reference sequence). The CDR3 covers 14 residues. The V end was cut by 3 bases, the J end by 3 bases, with 14 bases between.

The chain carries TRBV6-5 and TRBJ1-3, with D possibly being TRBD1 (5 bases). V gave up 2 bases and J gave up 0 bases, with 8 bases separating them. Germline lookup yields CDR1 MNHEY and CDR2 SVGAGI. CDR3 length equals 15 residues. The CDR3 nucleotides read TGTGCCAGCAGTTACGGGGACCGCTCTGGAAACACCATATATTTT. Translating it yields CASSYGDRSGNTIYF.

The CDR3 nucleotides are TGTGCCAGCAGCCTGACCGATTCACCCCTCCACTTT. It yields the protein CASSLTDSPLHF. The rearrangement joins TRBV7-9 to TRBJ1-6, with unresolved D. CDR1 and CDR2 (germline): SEHNR, FQNEAQ (reference sequence). Trimming shortened V by 5 bases and J by 8 bases, and 7 bases separated the two germline ends. CDR3 length: 12 amino acids. Based on the CDR3 plus reference TRBV7-9 and TRBJ1-6, the full variable domain is DTGVSQNPRHKITKRGQNVTFRCDPISEHNRLYWYRQTLGQGPEFLTYFQNEAQLEKSRLLSDRFSAERPKGSFSTLEIQRTEQGDSAMYLCASSLTDSPLHFGNGTRLTVT.

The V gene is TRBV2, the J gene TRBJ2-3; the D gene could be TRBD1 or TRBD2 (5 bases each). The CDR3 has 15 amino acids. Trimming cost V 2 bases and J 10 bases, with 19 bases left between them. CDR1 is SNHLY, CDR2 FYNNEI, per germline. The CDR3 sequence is CASSESEGSRRPQYF. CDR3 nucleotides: TGTGCCAGCAGTGAAAGCGAGGGGTCCAGAAGACCGCAGTATTTT.

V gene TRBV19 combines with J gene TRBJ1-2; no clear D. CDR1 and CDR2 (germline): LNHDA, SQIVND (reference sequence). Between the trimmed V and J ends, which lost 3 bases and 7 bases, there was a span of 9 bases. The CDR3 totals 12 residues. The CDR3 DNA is TGTGCCAGTAGTATCCAAGGGTTTGGCTACACCTTC. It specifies CASSIQGFGYTF.

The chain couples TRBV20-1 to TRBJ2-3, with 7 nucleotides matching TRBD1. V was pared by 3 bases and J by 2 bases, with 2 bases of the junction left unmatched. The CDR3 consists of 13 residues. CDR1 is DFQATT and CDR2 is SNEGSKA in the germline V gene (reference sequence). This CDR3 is CSARGQYTDTQYF. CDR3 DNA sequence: TGCAGTGCTAGGGGACAGTACACAGATACGCAGTATTTT.

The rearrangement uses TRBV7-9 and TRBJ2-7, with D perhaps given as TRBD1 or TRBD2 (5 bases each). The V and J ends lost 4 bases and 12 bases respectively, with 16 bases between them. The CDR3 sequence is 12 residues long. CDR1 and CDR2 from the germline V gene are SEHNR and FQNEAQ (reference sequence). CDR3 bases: TGTGCCAGCAGCTCTTTGACGGGGCAGGCGTACTTC. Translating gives CASSSLTGQAYF.

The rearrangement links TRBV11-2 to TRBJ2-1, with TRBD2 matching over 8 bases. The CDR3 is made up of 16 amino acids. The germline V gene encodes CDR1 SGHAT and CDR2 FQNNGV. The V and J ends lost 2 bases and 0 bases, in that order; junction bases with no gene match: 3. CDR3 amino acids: CASSLWSGSSYNEQFF. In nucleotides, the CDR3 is TGTGCCAGCAGCTTATGGAGCGGGAGCTCCTACAATGAGCAGTTCTTC.